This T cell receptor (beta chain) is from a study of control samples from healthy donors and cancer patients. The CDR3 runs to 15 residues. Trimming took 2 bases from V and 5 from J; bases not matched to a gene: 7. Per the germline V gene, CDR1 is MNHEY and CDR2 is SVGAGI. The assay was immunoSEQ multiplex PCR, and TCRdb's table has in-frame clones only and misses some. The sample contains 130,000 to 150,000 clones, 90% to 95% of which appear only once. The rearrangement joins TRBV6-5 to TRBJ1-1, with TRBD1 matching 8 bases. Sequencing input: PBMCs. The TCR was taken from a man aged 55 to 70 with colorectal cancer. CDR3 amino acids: CASSYPSGGRTEAFF. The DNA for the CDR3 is TGTGCCAGCAGTTACCCTTCAGGGGGCAGAACTGAAGCTTTCTTT.